Below, 16 T cell receptor beta chains from the same sample are listed, as sequenced in a study of CXCR3-negative and CXCR3-positive naive CD8 T cells. Study-wide points: Comparison of naive cells showed more hydrophobic TRB CDR3s in CXCR3-positive than in CXCR3-negative naive cells.

Preparation of TRB cDNA libraries relied on 5' RACE carrying UMI labels. After re-calling the 5' RACE reads, TCRdb lists one entry per CDR3 protein, DNA absent. In total, the table holds some 150,000 distinct CDR3 sequences. These TCRs are of unknown antigen specificity. The specimen sequenced was naive CXCR3+ CD8+ T cells from blood. Subset denoted: CD45RO-CCR7+CD27+CD95- naive CD8+ T cells expressing CXCR3 (TNR3+). The receptors originated from a human donor in good health. Some clones in this sample may be carry-over from other donors' samples.

This CDR3 reads CASSHSTQGGPYNEQFF. The J gene is TRBJ2-1, the V gene TRBV3-1; TCRdb picks TRBD1, but there is no DNA to check that call. The CDR3 is made up of 17 amino acids. Germline loops: CDR1 LGHDT, CDR2 YNNKEL (reference sequence).

V gene TRBV20-1 combines with J gene TRBJ2-1; the TCRdb call, TRBD2, lacks DNA for checking. CDR1 is DFQATT, CDR2 SNEGSKA, per germline (reference sequence). CDR3 length equals 16 residues. The CDR3 reads CSAREQGLDSPAEQFF.

The rearrangement joins TRBV21-1 to TRBJ2-2; there is no DNA to check the TCRdb D call of TRBD2. TRBV21-1 represents a pseudogene. This CDR3 contains 17 residues. This chain's CDR3 is CASPGTSGSIDTGELFF.

This chain joins TRBV28 and TRBJ1-3; TCRdb picks TRBD1, but there is no DNA to check that call. Germline-derived CDR1 and CDR2 are MDHEN and SYDVKM. This CDR3 spans 17 amino acids. The CDR3 reads CASSLLWTGPRGNTIYF.

The V and J genes are TRBV7-2 and TRBJ2-1; TCRdb's D call of TRBD1 is untestable without DNA. Germline V gives CDR1 SGHTA, CDR2 FQGNSA. The CDR3 is made up of 16 amino acids. CDR3 region: CASSLARQGYYNEQFF. The entire variable domain, with the rest obtained from reference TRBV7-2 and TRBJ2-1, is as follows: GAGVSQSPSNKVTEKGKDVELRCDPISGHTALYWYRQSLGQGLEFLIYFQGNSAPDKSGLPSDRFSAERTGGSVSTLTIQRTQQEDSAVYLCASSLARQGYYNEQFFGPGTRLTVL.

The chain employs TRBV12-3 or TRBV12-4 and TRBJ2-1. This CDR3 has 15 amino acids. CDR3 sequence reads: CASSFPPQPYNEQFF.

V gene TRBV7-2 combines with J gene TRBJ2-2. The CDR3 loop spans 12 amino acids. CDR1 and CDR2 (germline): SGHTA, FQGNSA. CDR3 in amino acids: CASPDYTGELFF.

V and J are TRBV6-5 and TRBJ2-1; the D call from TCRdb, TRBD1, cannot be confirmed without DNA. This CDR3 has 17 amino acids. Looked up from germline, CDR1 is MNHEY and CDR2 is SVGAGI. CDR3 region: CASSYLPGESSYNEQFF.

The V call is TRBV21-1, the J call TRBJ2-7; checking the TCRdb D call of TRBD1 is not possible without DNA. TRBV21-1 counts as a pseudogene. The CDR3 is made up of 15 amino acids. The CDR3 loop reads CASSALTRVTYEQYF.

The rearrangement uses TRBV12-3 or TRBV12-4 and TRBJ1-5; the TCRdb call, TRBD1, lacks DNA for checking. The CDR3 length is 15 residues. CDR3 sequence: CASSGQLDLNQPQHF.

This chain connects TRBV11-3 to TRBJ2-2; TCRdb designates TRBD2, a call that cannot be tested without DNA. The CDR3 sequence is 19 residues long. The germline V gene has CDR1 SGHNT and CDR2 YENEEA. This CDR3 is CDSSLNGLAGAPNTGELFF.

J is TRBJ2-7 and V is TRBV28; the D gene TCRdb calls, TRBD1, cannot be checked with no DNA. The germline V gene encodes CDR1 MDHEN and CDR2 SYDVKM. This CDR3 contains 15 residues. The CDR3: CASSDGRGFGYEQYF. Drawing the rest from reference TRBV28 and TRBJ2-7, the complete variable domain is DVKVTQSSRYLVKRTGEKVFLECVQDMDHENMFWYRQDPGLGLRLIYFSYDVKMKEKGDIPEGYSVSREKKERFSLILESASTNQTSMYLCASSDGRGFGYEQYFGPGTRLTVT.

The rearrangement links TRBV28 to TRBJ2-2; the D call from TCRdb, TRBD1, cannot be confirmed without DNA. Germline V lookup: CDR1 MDHEN, CDR2 SYDVKM. CDR3 length: 16 amino acids. The chain's CDR3 is CASSSWDRRGTGELFF.

J is TRBJ2-6 and V is TRBV19. Germline CDR1 reads LNHDA; CDR2 reads SQIVND (reference sequence). The CDR3 covers 17 residues. The CDR3 loop reads CASSMWAVDSGANVLTF.

The V call is TRBV6-5, the J call TRBJ1-2; TCRdb's D call of TRBD1 is untestable without DNA. The V gene's germline CDR1 is MNHEY and CDR2 SVGAGI. The CDR3 is made up of 12 amino acids. CDR3 residues: CASSLTGDGYTF.

The gene calls are TRBV28 and TRBJ1-3. In germline, CDR1 is MDHEN, CDR2 SYDVKM. CDR3 size: 14 residues. CDR3 loop: CASSFVSSGNTIYF.